These 18 T cell receptor beta chains were sequenced from one sample in a study of shared clonotypes between healthy human individuals. Profiled with immunoSEQ multiplex PCR; TCRdb holds only in-frame clones, not every one. This table holds roughly 1,100,000 clones, around 75% found once. The sequencing input was memory CD4+ T cells sorted from blood. Described subset: CD45RA-negative fraction. Receptors were obtained from a man aged 18 to 29 in good health.

This chain links TRBV9 with TRBJ2-3, with no clear D. V dropped 0 bases and J dropped 4 bases, with 12 bases sitting between them. CDR3 length: 15 residues. Germline V gene sequence: CDR1 SGDLS, CDR2 YYNGEE. CDR3 sequence reads: CASSVGVGYADTQYF. As DNA, the CDR3 is TGTGCCAGCAGCGTAGGGGTAGGGTACGCAGATACGCAGTATTTT.

The genes are TRBV7-9 and TRBJ2-1; unclear D gene. CDR1 is SEHNR and CDR2 is FQNEAQ in the germline V gene (reference sequence). V lost 3 bases and J lost 4, with 10 bases in between. The CDR3 is 14 residues long. CDR3 coding DNA: TGTGCCAGCAGCTTCACCGACGGATACAATGAGCAGTTCTTC. This translates into CASSFTDGYNEQFF. Full variable domain (outside the CDR3, taken from reference TRBV7-9 and TRBJ2-1): DTGVSQNPRHKITKRGQNVTFRCDPISEHNRLYWYRQTLGQGPEFLTYFQNEAQLEKSRLLSDRFSAERPKGSFSTLEIQRTEQGDSAMYLCASSFTDGYNEQFFGPGTRLTVL.

As concerns this clone: Other nucleotide sequences in the sample specify the same CDR3. This chain joins TRBV5-4 and TRBJ1-3, with no clear D. The germline V and J ends were trimmed by 0 bases and 1 base, with 5 bases remaining between them. In germline, CDR1 is SGHNT, CDR2 YYREEE (reference sequence). The CDR3 loop spans 14 amino acids. CDR3: CASSLAGSGNTIYF. Written as DNA, the CDR3 is TGTGCCAGCAGCTTGGCTGGGTCTGGAAACACCATATATTTT.

This sequence joins TRBV11-2 and TRBJ2-6; D unclear. CDR1 is SGHAT and CDR2 is FQNNGV in the germline V gene. Trimming stripped 3 bases from V and 2 bases from J, with 5 bases between. This CDR3 spans 14 amino acids. The CDR3: CASSLVPGANVLTF. CDR3 coding DNA: TGTGCCAGCAGCTTGGTTCCTGGGGCCAACGTCCTGACTTTC. The full variable domain, with the rest looked up from reference TRBV11-2 and TRBJ2-6, is EAGVAQSPRYKIIEKRQSVAFWCNPISGHATLYWYQQILGQGPKLLIQFQNNGVVDDSQLPKDRFSAERLKGVDSTLKIQPAKLEDSAVYLCASSLVPGANVLTFGAGSRLTVL.

This clone was counted only a few times. This sequence joins TRBV25-1 and TRBJ2-6; D perhaps matches TRBD2 (6 bases). CDR3 length equals 16 residues. The ends were cut back, 1 base at V and 4 bases at J, with 11 bases in the middle. Looked up from germline, CDR1 is MGHDK and CDR2 is SYGVNS. CDR3 region: CASSESGGVGANVLTF. DNA of the CDR3: TGTGCCAGCAGTGAATCAGGAGGGGTCGGGGCCAACGTCCTGACTTTC.

The CDR3 DNA reads TGTGCCAGCAGCTTATCGGGGATCGGGGTCACTGAAGCTTTCTTT. This gives the protein CASSLSGIGVTEAFF. The chain links TRBV7-2 to TRBJ1-1; D remains ambiguous. The V and J ends lost 2 bases and 4 bases respectively, with 14 bases between them. The CDR3 contains 15 residues. Per the germline V gene, CDR1 is SGHTA and CDR2 is FQGNSA.

This sequence joins TRBV2 and TRBJ2-7; 13 bases are a match to TRBD2. Germline CDR1 reads SNHLY; CDR2 reads FYNNEI. This CDR3 has 18 amino acids. The J segment lost 6 bases and the V segment lost 7 bases, leaving 18 bases of the junction unmatched. The CDR3 nucleotides read TGTGCCAGCACCCCTCCGAGACTAGCGGGAGGAGGTAGGGCCGAGCAGTACTTC. It is translated as CASTPPRLAGGGRAEQYF.

The CDR3 DNA reads as TGTGCCTGGGGGACAGGGCAAAATTCACCCCTCCACTTT. Its translation: CAWGTGQNSPLHF. The V call is TRBV30, the J call TRBJ1-6; 9 bases map to TRBD1. The CDR3 has 13 residues. Trimming cost V 5 bases and J 7 bases; bases outside gene matches: 3. Germline V gene lookup returns CDR1 GTSNPN and CDR2 SVGIG (reference sequence).

This clone occurred a few times. The chain is built from TRBV14 and TRBJ2-5; 7 bases map to TRBD2. CDR1 is SGHDN and CDR2 is FVKESK in the germline V gene. V was clipped by 4 bases and J by 2 bases; unmatched bases: 7. The length of the CDR3 is 15 residues. In DNA form, the CDR3 reads TGTGCCAGCAGCCGTCAGGTGGGGGGGCAAGAGACCCAGTACTTC. Translation: CASSRQVGGQETQYF.

This clone was picked up a small number of times. The rearrangement joins TRBV30 to TRBJ1-3; TRBD1 is a possible D gene (5 bases). Deletions cut 4 bases from V and 2 bases from J, with 9 bases between. Germline values: CDR1 GTSNPN, CDR2 SVGIG (reference sequence). This CDR3 contains 13 residues. The CDR3 DNA reads TGTGCCTGGAACGTGGGACCTGGAAACACCATATATTTT. The encoded protein is CAWNVGPGNTIYF.

The CDR3 DNA sequence: TGTGCCAGCAGCTTGTCAGGGTTCGGCGAGACCCAGTACTTC. Protein sequence: CASSLSGFGETQYF. The rearrangement links TRBV7-2 to TRBJ2-5, with a weak D call TRBD1 (5 bases). Germline loops: CDR1 SGHTA, CDR2 FQGNSA. Trimming removed 3 bases at V and 5 bases at J, with 13 bases between. The CDR3 length is 14 residues.

The CDR3 region is CASSQRTTEQYF. In DNA, the CDR3 is TGTGCCAGCAGCCAAAGGACAACCGAGCAGTACTTC. V is TRBV7-9 and J is TRBJ2-7, with a tentative D call TRBD1 (5 bases). The germline CDR1 and CDR2 sequences are SEHNR and FQNEAQ (reference sequence). The CDR3 spans 12 residues. Deletions cut 5 bases from V and 6 bases from J, with 11 bases between.

This clone was seen a handful of times. The junction and the germline gene differ at one end; a read error may be behind it. The gene calls are TRBV2 and TRBJ1-2; D unclear. Germline CDR1 SNHLY, CDR2 FYNNEI. The CDR3 consists of 11 residues. CDR3 nucleotide sequence: TGTGCCAGCAGTGAGGCGACACCCAAAGACTTC. Its translation is CASSEATPKDF.

This sequence joins TRBV10-3 and TRBJ2-7; the match to TRBD1 covers 10 bases. With V trimmed by 6 bases and J by 4 bases, 6 bases remained unmatched. The CDR3 loop spans 14 amino acids. CDR1 ENHRY and CDR2 SYGVKD come from the germline V gene. The CDR3 spells CAISPGQGLYEQYF. The CDR3 coding sequence is TGTGCCATCAGCCCGGGACAGGGGTTATACGAGCAGTACTTC.

The rearrangement uses TRBV18 and TRBJ2-3, with 7 bases fitting TRBD2. J lost 6 bases, V lost 0 bases, and 9 bases had no gene match. This CDR3 is built from 16 residues. Germline V lookup: CDR1 KGHSH, CDR2 LQKENI. The CDR3 spells CASSPPTGGGSDTQYF. The CDR3 coding sequence is TGTGCCAGCTCACCACCAACGGGGGGAGGTTCGGATACGCAGTATTTT.

The chain joins TRBV18 to TRBJ1-1; D is uncertain. The CDR3 has 16 amino acids. Trimming removed 4 bases from V and 6 bases from J, with 21 bases in between. Germline loops: CDR1 KGHSH, CDR2 LQKENI. CDR3 in DNA: TGTGCCAGCTCACAGGGTCATATTCAAGGAGGGTCTGAAGCTTTCTTT. Translated, it gives CASSQGHIQGGSEAFF. Based on the CDR3 plus reference TRBV18 and TRBJ1-1, the full variable domain is NAGVMQNPRHLVRRRGQEARLRCSPMKGHSHVYWYRQLPEEGLKFMVYLQKENIIDESGMPKERFSAEFPKEGPSILRIQQVVRGDSAAYFCASSQGHIQGGSEAFFGQGTRLTVV.

Here the CDR3 reads CASSRTSSGGSYEQYF. CDR3 DNA: TGTGCCAGCAGTCGCACCTCTAGCGGGGGGTCCTACGAGCAGTACTTC. This chain links TRBV28 with TRBJ2-7, with 11 bases aligning to TRBD2. The CDR3 sequence is 16 residues long. J was trimmed by 1 base and V by 5 bases; bases with no gene match: 7. Looked up from germline, CDR1 is MDHEN and CDR2 is SYDVKM.

Only one count was recorded for this clone. The V gene is TRBV11-2, the J gene TRBJ2-7, with D possibly being TRBD1 (7 bases). The CDR3 covers 13 residues. V was pared by 5 bases and J by 6 bases, with 14 bases between. CDR1 and CDR2 (germline): SGHAT, FQNNGV. The CDR3: CASSRRRDSEQYF. As DNA, the CDR3 is TGTGCCAGCAGCAGGCGGCGGGACAGCGAGCAGTACTTC.